By sample share, the clone carrying this TCR beta chain is medium-sized. Its cognate antigen is unknown. Sequenced by immunoSEQ multiplex PCR; TCRdb stores in-frame clones only, minus some. The specimen has about 22,000 clones, none found just once. The CDR3 sequence is 15 residues long. CDR1 SGHTA and CDR2 FQGNSA come from the germline V gene. J was trimmed by 5 bases and V by 5 bases; bases with no gene match: 8. This entry comes from a study of T cells after posttransplantation cyclophosphamide. Whole-study results and caveats: Donor CD8+ memory clones often dominated recipient blood repertoires at later times. TRB overlap between skin or GI tissue T cells and blood was limited. TRB clonality was highly associated with recipient CMV seropositivity and reactivation.

On the day of bone marrow donation, the related graft donor provided peripheral blood. The origin of this receptor is a woman aged 45-59 years in good health, CMV-negative, and a related stem cell transplant donor. The sequenced sample consisted of PBMCs. The chain joins TRBV7-2 to TRBJ1-4, with 7 positions matching TRBD1. Here the CDR3 reads CASSPERGRNEKLFF. In DNA form, the CDR3 reads TGTGCCAGCAGCCCGGAGAGGGGGCGGAATGAAAAACTGTTTTTT.